One and the same sample provided the 11 T cell receptor beta chains below, sequenced in a study of blood T cell repertoires in COVID-19. Generated by immunoSEQ multiplex PCR, the TCRdb table keeps only in-frame clones and is missing some. The sample holds 150,000 to 200,000 clones, 75% to 90% seen once. The sample comprised PBMCs or T cells enriched from blood (not recorded which). The receptors come from a woman aged 40 to 49 with acute COVID-19.

V is TRBV15 and J is TRBJ1-1; TRBD1 aligns across 9 bases. This CDR3 region has 14 residues. Germline V gene sequence: CDR1 LNHNV, CDR2 YYDKDF (reference sequence). The V and J ends lost 6 bases and 3 bases, in that order; junction bases with no gene match: 5. CDR3 bases: TGTGCCACCAGTGGACAGGGGTTCGACACTGAAGCTTTCTTT. Amino acid sequence: CATSGQGFDTEAFF.

This clone was detected once. The V gene is TRBV3-1 (or the pseudogene TRBV3-2), the J gene TRBJ2-1, with unresolved D. The ends were cut back, 2 bases at V and 6 bases at J, with 8 bases in the middle. CDR1 and CDR2 (germline): LGHDT, YNNKEL (reference sequence). The CDR3 is made up of 13 amino acids. Here the CDR3 DNA reads TGTGCCAGCAGCCAAAGCGCTAGCAATGAGCAGTTCTTC. Amino acid sequence: CASSQSASNEQFF.

The genes are TRBV18 and TRBJ2-5, with D perhaps matching TRBD1 (5 bases). V was trimmed by 0 bases and J by 3 bases, leaving 14 bases between them. Germline CDR1 and CDR2: KGHSH and LQKENI. CDR3 length equals 16 residues. The CDR3 sequence is CASSPPGRALKETQYF. The CDR3 DNA sequence: TGTGCCAGCTCACCACCGGGCAGGGCCCTGAAAGAGACCCAGTACTTC.

This clone was picked up a small number of times. The gene calls are TRBV30 and TRBJ2-3; D remains ambiguous. Germline CDR1 is GTSNPN and CDR2 is SVGIG (reference sequence). V shed 3 bases and J shed 2 bases, with 18 bases lying between them. The CDR3 sequence is 16 residues long. This CDR3 is CAWSPKSSVFTDTQYF. CDR3 nucleotide sequence: TGTGCCTGGAGCCCTAAAAGCTCTGTATTCACAGATACGCAGTATTTT. The entire variable domain, with the rest obtained from reference TRBV30 and TRBJ2-3, is as follows: SQTIHQWPATLVQPVGSPLSLECTVEGTSNPNLYWYRQAAGRGLQLLFYSVGIGQISSEVPQNLSASRPQDRQFILSSKKLLLSDSGFYLCAWSPKSSVFTDTQYFGPGTRLTVL.

V gene TRBV14 combines with J gene TRBJ2-3; D gene ambiguous. The CDR3 has 13 amino acids. The germline CDR1 and CDR2 sequences are SGHDN and FVKESK. V gave up 5 bases and J gave up 0 bases, with 6 bases separating them. Here the CDR3 reads CASSAISTDTQYF. The CDR3 DNA reads TGTGCCAGCAGCGCTATTAGCACAGATACGCAGTATTTT.

With respect to this clone: Other DNA sequences in this specimen translate into the identical CDR3. CDR3 protein: CASSVEGASYEQYF. The DNA for the CDR3 is TGTGCCAGCAGCGTTGAGGGGGCCAGCTACGAGCAGTACTTC. The genes are TRBV9 and TRBJ2-7, with 7 positions matching TRBD1. CDR1 is SGDLS and CDR2 is YYNGEE in the germline V gene. This CDR3 is 14 amino acids long. V dropped 2 bases and J dropped 3; count of bases not matched to a gene: 5.

The chain employs TRBV5-4 and TRBJ2-5, with 7 bases matching TRBD1. The CDR3 contains 15 residues. Germline V lookup: CDR1 SGHNT, CDR2 YYREEE (reference sequence). Trimming at V came to 7 bases and at J to 4 bases, leaving 13 bases not matched to a gene. This CDR3 is CASGRQGEVGETQYF. CDR3 bases: TGTGCCAGCGGTAGACAGGGAGAGGTCGGAGAGACCCAGTACTTC.

This sequence joins TRBV2 and TRBJ2-3, with D perhaps matching TRBD1 (6 bases). CDR1 and CDR2 (germline): SNHLY, FYNNEI. V was cut by 7 bases and J by 8 bases, with 19 bases left in between. This CDR3 region has 14 residues. CDR3 in DNA: TGTGCCAGCACACTAAACAGGGATATGGGTACGCAGTATTTT. Amino acid sequence: CASTLNRDMGTQYF.

The chain uses TRBV19 and TRBJ1-2; D gene ambiguous. Trimming removed 4 bases at V and 0 bases at J, with 9 bases between. Per the germline V gene, CDR1 is LNHDA and CDR2 is SQIVND (reference sequence). The CDR3 has 14 amino acids. CDR3 sequence reads: CASSTGGANYGYTF. CDR3 DNA: TGTGCCAGTAGTACAGGAGGAGCTAACTATGGCTACACCTTC.

This clone was seen more than once but under ten times. This chain joins TRBV7-8 and TRBJ2-5; the match to TRBD2 covers 11 bases. Germline V CDR1 and CDR2: SGHVS, FQNEAQ. This CDR3 spans 15 amino acids. V lost 6 bases, J lost 5 bases, and 8 bases stayed unmatched. The CDR3 reads CASSIAGGPRETQYF. The CDR3 DNA reads as TGTGCCAGCAGTATAGCGGGAGGGCCACGGGAGACCCAGTACTTC.

The chain recombines TRBV11-2 with TRBJ1-6; 9 bases map to TRBD1. Germline lookup yields CDR1 SGHAT and CDR2 FQNNGV. V lost 5 bases to trimming and J lost 3 bases; unmatched junction nucleotides: 2. This CDR3 region has 15 residues. The CDR3 region has the DNA TGTGCCAGCAGCCGGACAGGGGTCTATAATTCACCCCTCCACTTT. Translation gives CASSRTGVYNSPLHF.